The subject of this entry is one TCR beta chain. Original processing methods: Amplification with reference gene primers provided the estimates of nucleated cell counts. The table came from immunoSEQ multiplex PCR; TCRdb's copy has only in-frame clones and leaves some out. The V and J calls and clone size are taken from that table; D and trimming were inferred from the DNA. The profile shows about 170,000 clones, less than 90% of them singletons. The sample belongs to a study of blood T cell repertoires in COVID-19. One Seattle source followed patients from active infection through their disease course. Sample: peripheral blood. The source of this sequence is an older woman with COVID-19, enrolled during active disease.

As DNA, the CDR3 is TGTGCCTGGAATCTCCCTACTGGAGGGAATTCACCCCTCCACTTT. Encoded protein: CAWNLPTGGNSPLHF. The chain recombines TRBV30 with TRBJ1-6, with D unresolved. Between the trimmed V and J ends, which lost 4 bases and 7 bases, there was a span of 17 bases. Germline loops: CDR1 GTSNPN, CDR2 SVGIG (reference sequence). The CDR3 has 15 residues.